The 2 T cell receptor beta chains below all came from one sample that was sequenced in a study of beta chain features in type 1 diabetes. Study findings and constraints: Type 1 diabetes patients showed a moderate but significant shortening of TCRB CDR3s in all four CD4+ subsets.

Their antigen targets remain unknown. The sequenced template was cDNA made from the entire isolated RNA. The table came from immunoSEQ multiplex PCR; TCRdb's copy has only in-frame clones and leaves some out. Found here are approximately 260,000 clones, about 23% of them singletons; the top ten hold roughly 0.011%. Material for sequencing was naive CD4+ T cells from blood. The receptors were sampled from a woman aged 25-40 years with type 1 diabetes.

This chain connects TRBV30 to TRBJ1-4; no firm D call. The CDR3 is 13 residues long. V dropped 4 bases and J dropped 6 bases, with 12 bases sitting between them. CDR1 is GTSNPN and CDR2 is SVGIG in the germline V gene (reference sequence). Here the CDR3 reads CAWNSPGDEKLFF. The CDR3 coding sequence is TGTGCCTGGAACTCTCCCGGGGATGAAAAACTGTTTTTT. Filled out from reference TRBV30 and TRBJ1-4, the complete variable domain reads SQTIHQWPATLVQPVGSPLSLECTVEGTSNPNLYWYRQAAGRGLQLLFYSVGIGQISSEVPQNLSASRPQDRQFILSSKKLLLSDSGFYLCAWNSPGDEKLFFGSGTQLSVL.

The rearrangement uses TRBV7-9 and TRBJ1-4, with D tentatively TRBD1 (5 bases). CDR1 is SEHNR, CDR2 FQNEAQ, per germline (reference sequence). The germline V and J ends were trimmed by 3 bases and 13 bases, with 12 bases remaining between them. CDR3 size: 12 residues. CDR3 nucleotide sequence: TGTGCCAGCAGCTTCGGCGGGGGACGACTGTTTTTT. Its protein product is CASSFGGGRLFF.